A selection of T cell receptor beta chains follows, all from one sample in a study. A single record per CDR3 protein comes from TCRdb applying MiXCR to the RT-PCR reads. In the table there are about 680,000 distinct CDR3 sequences, 14% of which are singletons. Material for sequencing was memory CD4+ T cells from blood. These receptors were taken from a female donor in good health, serving as a healthy control. Each CDR3 is given with its conserved first and last residue.

>TRBJ2-5|TRBV18
CASSPLTGYQETQYF
>TRBJ2-7|TRBV4-2
CASSQDTRVAEQYF
>TRBJ2-5|TRBV25-1
CASSEFGAGGQETQYF
>TRBJ1-2|TRBV20-1
CSAPRVGAPRSEGYTF
>TRBJ2-2|TRBV5-1
CASRPSDPGELFF
>TRBJ2-3|TRBV4-2
CASSQSPAATSTDTQYF
>TRBJ1-1|TRBV18
CASSPLAGYTEAFF
>TRBJ2-1|TRBV4-2
CASSQSGVTAYNEQFF
>TRBJ2-2|TRBV5-1
CASSSQGVNTGELFF
>TRBJ2-3|TRBV5-1
CASSFLAVSTDTQYF
>TRBJ2-5|TRBV20-1
CSASKETQYF
>TRBJ2-3|TRBV18
CASSLFLGPSTDTQYF
>TRBJ1-3|TRBV7-2
CASSRDWGPGNTIYF
>TRBJ2-1|TRBV10-3
CAITSTSEYNEQFF
>TRBJ1-5|TRBV20-1
CSAEGPDNQPQHF
>TRBJ1-1|TRBV28
CAARPRTRNTEAFF
>TRBJ2-6|TRBV27
CASSFLSGANVLTF
>TRBJ1-5|TRBV6-1
CASRGHRFEPQHF
>TRBJ1-1|TRBV20-1
CSARVGGALTEAFF
>TRBJ1-4|TRBV10-3
CAIGGLDEKLFF
>TRBJ2-1|TRBV6-5
CASSYLAGRRYNEQFF
>TRBJ2-1|TRBV11-2
CASSSGLMRSNEQFF
>TRBJ1-3|TRBV12-3/TRBV12-4
CASTPGNSGNTIYF
>TRBJ2-1|TRBV28
CASTEGTVCF
>TRBJ2-2|TRBV5-1
CASSLIVRTKNTGELFF
>TRBJ2-5|TRBV29-1
CSVTQGAGETQYF
>TRBJ2-1|TRBV10-3
CAISEGGLAGNEQFF
>TRBJ2-5|TRBV7-2
CASSLYGTGHF
>TRBJ1-5|TRBV20-1
CSASPTGGVQFGNQPQHF
>TRBJ2-7|TRBV7-3
CASSLGREQYF
>TRBJ1-3|TRBV10-1
CASSENGSGNTIYF
>TRBJ1-6|TRBV5-1
CASSRDAGNSPLHF
>TRBJ2-5|TRBV4-2
CASSQDSRIGQYF
>TRBJ2-1|TRBV7-2
CASSLLAGGPNEQFF
>TRBJ2-3|TRBV7-2
CASSLVGSGGFTDTQYF
>TRBJ1-2|TRBV7-9
CASRDREADGYTF
>TRBJ1-5|TRBV12-3/TRBV12-4
CASSRGDSKYQPQHF
>TRBJ1-2|TRBV6-2/TRBV6-3
CATFGRDNYGYTF
>TRBJ2-7|TRBV7-2
CASTPPASRGAYEQYF
>TRBJ1-1|TRBV10-3
CAISGLQNTEAFF
>TRBJ2-1|TRBV7-2
CASHSPLLYNEQFF
>TRBJ2-7|TRBV20-1
CSASGPPYEQYF